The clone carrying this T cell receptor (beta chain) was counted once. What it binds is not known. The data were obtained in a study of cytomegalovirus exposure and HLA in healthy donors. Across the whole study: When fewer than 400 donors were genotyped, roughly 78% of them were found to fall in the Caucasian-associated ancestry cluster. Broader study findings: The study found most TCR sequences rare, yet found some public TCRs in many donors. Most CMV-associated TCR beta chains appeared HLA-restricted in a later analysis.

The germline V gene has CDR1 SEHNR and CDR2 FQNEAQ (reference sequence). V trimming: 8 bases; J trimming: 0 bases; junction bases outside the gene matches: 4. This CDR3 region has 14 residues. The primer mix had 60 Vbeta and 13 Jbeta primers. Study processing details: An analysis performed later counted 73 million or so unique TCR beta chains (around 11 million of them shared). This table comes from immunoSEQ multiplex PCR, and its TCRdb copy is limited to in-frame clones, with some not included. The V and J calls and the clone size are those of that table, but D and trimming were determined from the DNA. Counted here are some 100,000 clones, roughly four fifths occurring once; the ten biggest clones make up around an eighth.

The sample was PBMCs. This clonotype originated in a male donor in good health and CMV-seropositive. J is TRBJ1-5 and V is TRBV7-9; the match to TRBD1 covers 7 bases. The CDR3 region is CASAGTDSNQPQHF. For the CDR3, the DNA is TGTGCCAGCGCCGGGACAGATAGCAATCAGCCCCAGCATTTT.